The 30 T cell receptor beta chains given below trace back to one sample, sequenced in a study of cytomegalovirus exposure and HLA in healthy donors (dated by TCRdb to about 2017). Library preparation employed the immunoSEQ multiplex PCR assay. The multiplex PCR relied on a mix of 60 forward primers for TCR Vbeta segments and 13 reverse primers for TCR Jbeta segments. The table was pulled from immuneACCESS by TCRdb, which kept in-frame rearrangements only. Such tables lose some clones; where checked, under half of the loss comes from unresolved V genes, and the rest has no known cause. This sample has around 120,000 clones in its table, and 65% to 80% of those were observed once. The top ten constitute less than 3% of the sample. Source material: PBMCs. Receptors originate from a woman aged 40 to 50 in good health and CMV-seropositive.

The CDR3 sequence: CASSPGTPPYEQYF. The CDR3 region has the DNA TGTGCCAGCAGCCCGGGAACACCCCCCTACGAGCAGTACTTC. The chain joins TRBV7-2 to TRBJ2-7, with a possible D match to TRBD2 (5 bases). This CDR3 is 14 amino acids long. Trimming removed 5 bases from V and 2 bases from J, with 13 bases in between. Germline CDR1 reads SGHTA; CDR2 reads FQGNSA.

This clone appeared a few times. The CDR3 loop reads CASSTFASNTEAFF. In nucleotides, the CDR3 is TGCGCCAGCAGCACTTTCGCTTCGAACACTGAAGCTTTCTTT. The rearrangement links TRBV4-1 to TRBJ1-1; D ambiguous. CDR1 is MGHRA, CDR2 YSYEKL, per germline. The CDR3 loop spans 14 amino acids. Between the trimmed V and J ends, which lost 5 bases and 1 base, there was a span of 11 bases.

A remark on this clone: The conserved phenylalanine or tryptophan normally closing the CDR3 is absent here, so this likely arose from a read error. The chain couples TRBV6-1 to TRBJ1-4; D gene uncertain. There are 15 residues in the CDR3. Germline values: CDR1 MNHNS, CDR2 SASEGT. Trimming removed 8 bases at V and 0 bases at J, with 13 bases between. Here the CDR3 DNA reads TGTGCCAGCCGCGCTTCGATTTCAACTAATGAAAAACTGTTTCTT. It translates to CASRASISTNEKLFL.

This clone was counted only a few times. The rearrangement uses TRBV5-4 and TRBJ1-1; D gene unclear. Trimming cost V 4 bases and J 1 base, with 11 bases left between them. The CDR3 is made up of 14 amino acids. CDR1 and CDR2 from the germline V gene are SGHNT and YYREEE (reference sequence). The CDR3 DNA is TGTGCCAGCAGCGTCAGGCTCCAGAACACTGAAGCTTTCTTT. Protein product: CASSVRLQNTEAFF.

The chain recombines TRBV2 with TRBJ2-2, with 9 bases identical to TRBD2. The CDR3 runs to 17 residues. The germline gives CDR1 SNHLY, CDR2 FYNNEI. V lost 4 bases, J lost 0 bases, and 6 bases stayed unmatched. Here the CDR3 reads CASSAVGLATNTGELFF. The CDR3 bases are TGTGCCAGCAGTGCAGTGGGACTAGCAACGAACACCGGGGAGCTGTTTTTT.

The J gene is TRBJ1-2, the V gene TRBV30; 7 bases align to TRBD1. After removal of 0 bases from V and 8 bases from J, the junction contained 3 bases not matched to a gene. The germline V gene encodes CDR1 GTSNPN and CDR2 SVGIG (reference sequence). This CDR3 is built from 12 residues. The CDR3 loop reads CAWSVGGLGYTF. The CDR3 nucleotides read TGTGCCTGGAGTGTAGGGGGCCTGGGCTACACCTTC.

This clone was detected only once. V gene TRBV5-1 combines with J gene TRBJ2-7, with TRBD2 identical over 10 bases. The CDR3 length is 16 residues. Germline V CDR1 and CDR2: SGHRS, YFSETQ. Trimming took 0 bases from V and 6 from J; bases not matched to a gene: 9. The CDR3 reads CASSLADQREGGEQYF. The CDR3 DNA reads TGCGCCAGCAGCTTGGCCGACCAGCGGGAGGGTGGCGAGCAGTACTTC.

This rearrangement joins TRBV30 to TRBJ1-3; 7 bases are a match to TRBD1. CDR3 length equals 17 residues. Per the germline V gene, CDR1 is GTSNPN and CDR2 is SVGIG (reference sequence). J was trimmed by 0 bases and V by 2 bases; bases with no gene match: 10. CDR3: CAWSIPGQRNSGNTIYF. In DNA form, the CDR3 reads TGTGCCTGGAGTATCCCGGGACAGAGGAACTCTGGAAACACCATATATTTT.

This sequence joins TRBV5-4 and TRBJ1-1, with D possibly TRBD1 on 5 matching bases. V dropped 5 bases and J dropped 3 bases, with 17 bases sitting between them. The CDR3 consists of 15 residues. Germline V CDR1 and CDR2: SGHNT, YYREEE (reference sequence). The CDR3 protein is CASRKDPGRDTEAFF. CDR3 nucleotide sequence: TGTGCCAGCAGAAAAGATCCAGGGAGGGACACTGAAGCTTTCTTT.

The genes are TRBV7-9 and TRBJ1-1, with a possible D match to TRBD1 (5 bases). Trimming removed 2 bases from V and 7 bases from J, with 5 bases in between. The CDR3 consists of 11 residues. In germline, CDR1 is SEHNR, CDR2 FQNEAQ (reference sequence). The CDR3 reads CASSLQGEAFF. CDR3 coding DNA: TGTGCCAGCAGCTTACAGGGTGAAGCTTTCTTT. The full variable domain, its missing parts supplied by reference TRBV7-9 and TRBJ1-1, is DTGVSQNPRHKITKRGQNVTFRCDPISEHNRLYWYRQTLGQGPEFLTYFQNEAQLEKSRLLSDRFSAERPKGSFSTLEIQRTEQGDSAMYLCASSLQGEAFFGQGTRLTVV.

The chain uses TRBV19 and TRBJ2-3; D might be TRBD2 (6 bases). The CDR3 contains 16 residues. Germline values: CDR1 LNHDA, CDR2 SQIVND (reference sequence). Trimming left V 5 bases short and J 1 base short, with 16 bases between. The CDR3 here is CASSYRDSSRTDTQYF. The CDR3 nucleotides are TGTGCCAGTAGTTACCGGGACTCATCTCGCACAGATACGCAGTATTTT.

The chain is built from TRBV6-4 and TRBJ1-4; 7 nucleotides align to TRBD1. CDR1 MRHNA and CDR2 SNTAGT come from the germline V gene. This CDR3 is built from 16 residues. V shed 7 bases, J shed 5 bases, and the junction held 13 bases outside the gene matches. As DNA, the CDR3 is TGTGCCAGCAATGGGACAGTATGTCCCTTAAATGAAAAACTGTTTTTT. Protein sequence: CASNGTVCPLNEKLFF.

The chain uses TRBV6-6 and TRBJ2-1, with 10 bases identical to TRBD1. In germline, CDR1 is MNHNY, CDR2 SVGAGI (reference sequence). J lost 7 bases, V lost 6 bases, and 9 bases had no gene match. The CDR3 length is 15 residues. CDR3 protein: CASRQTGGEGNEQFF. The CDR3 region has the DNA TGTGCCAGCAGACAGACAGGGGGCGAGGGGAATGAGCAGTTCTTC.

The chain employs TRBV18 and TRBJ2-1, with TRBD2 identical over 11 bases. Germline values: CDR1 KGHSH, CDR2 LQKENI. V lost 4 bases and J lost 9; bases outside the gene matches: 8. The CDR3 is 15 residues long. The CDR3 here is CASSQISGGASEQFF. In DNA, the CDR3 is TGTGCCAGCTCACAAATTAGCGGGGGGGCGTCTGAGCAGTTCTTC. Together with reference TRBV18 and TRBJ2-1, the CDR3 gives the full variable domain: NAGVMQNPRHLVRRRGQEARLRCSPMKGHSHVYWYRQLPEEGLKFMVYLQKENIIDESGMPKERFSAEFPKEGPSILRIQQVVRGDSAAYFCASSQISGGASEQFFGPGTRLTVL.

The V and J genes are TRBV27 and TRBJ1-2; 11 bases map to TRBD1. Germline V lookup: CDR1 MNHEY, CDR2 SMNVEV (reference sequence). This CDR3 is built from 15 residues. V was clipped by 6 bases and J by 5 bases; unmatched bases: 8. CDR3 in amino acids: CASSLGTGGPYGYTF. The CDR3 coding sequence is TGTGCCAGCAGCCTCGGGACAGGGGGGCCATATGGCTACACCTTC.

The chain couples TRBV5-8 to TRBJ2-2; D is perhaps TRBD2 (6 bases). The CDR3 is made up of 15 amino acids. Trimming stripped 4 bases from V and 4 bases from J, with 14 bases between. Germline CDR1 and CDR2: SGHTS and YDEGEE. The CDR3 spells CASSRGGLSTGELFF. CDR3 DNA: TGTGCCAGCAGCCGTGGGGGACTGTCCACCGGGGAGCTGTTTTTT.

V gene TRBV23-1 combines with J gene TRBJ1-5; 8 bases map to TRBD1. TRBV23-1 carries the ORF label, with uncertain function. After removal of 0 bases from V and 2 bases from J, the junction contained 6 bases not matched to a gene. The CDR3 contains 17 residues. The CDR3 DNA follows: TGCGCCAGCAGTCAATCGCCGGACAGGGACGGCAATCAGCCCCAGCATTTT. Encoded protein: CASSQSPDRDGNQPQHF.

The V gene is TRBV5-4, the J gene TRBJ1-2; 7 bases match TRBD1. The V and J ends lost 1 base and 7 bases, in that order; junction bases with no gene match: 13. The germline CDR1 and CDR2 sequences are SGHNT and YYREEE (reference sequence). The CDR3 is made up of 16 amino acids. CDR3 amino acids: CASSLMTVTGVRGYTF. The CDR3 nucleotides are TGTGCCAGCAGCTTGATGACCGTAACAGGGGTACGTGGCTACACCTTC.

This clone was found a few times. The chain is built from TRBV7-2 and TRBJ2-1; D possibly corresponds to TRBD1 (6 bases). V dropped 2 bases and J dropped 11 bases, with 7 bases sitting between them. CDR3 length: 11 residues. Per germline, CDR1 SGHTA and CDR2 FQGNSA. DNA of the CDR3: TGTGCCAGCAGCTTACGGGACAAGCAGTTCTTC. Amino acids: CASSLRDKQFF.

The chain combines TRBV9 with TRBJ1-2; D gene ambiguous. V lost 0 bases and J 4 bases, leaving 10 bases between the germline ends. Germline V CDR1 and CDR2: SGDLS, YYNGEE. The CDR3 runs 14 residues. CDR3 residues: CASSVVERSYGYTF. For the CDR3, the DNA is TGTGCCAGCAGCGTAGTAGAGCGGAGCTATGGCTACACCTTC.

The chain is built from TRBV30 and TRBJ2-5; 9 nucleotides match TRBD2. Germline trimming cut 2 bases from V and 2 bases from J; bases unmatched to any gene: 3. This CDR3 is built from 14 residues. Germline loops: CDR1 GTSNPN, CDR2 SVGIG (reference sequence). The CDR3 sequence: CAWSKGLAQETQYF. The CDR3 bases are TGTGCCTGGAGTAAGGGACTAGCTCAAGAGACCCAGTACTTC.

CDR3 region: CASSPTTGLAKNIQYF. CDR3 nucleotide sequence: TGTGCCAGCAGCCCTACGACAGGTCTAGCCAAAAACATTCAGTACTTC. This chain links TRBV7-2 with TRBJ2-4; D possibly corresponds to TRBD1 (6 bases). Trimming shortened V by 5 bases and J by 0 bases, and 14 bases separated the two germline ends. Germline CDR1 SGHTA, CDR2 FQGNSA. This CDR3 has 16 amino acids.

The CDR3 loop is CASSRDRNTEAFF. CDR3 bases: TGTGCCAGCAGTCGGGACAGGAACACTGAAGCTTTCTTT. The J gene is TRBJ1-1, the V gene TRBV27; 7 nucleotides match TRBD1. V lost 5 bases to trimming and J lost 1 base; unmatched junction nucleotides: 1. CDR3 length: 13 residues. Germline assignment: CDR1 MNHEY and CDR2 SMNVEV (reference sequence).

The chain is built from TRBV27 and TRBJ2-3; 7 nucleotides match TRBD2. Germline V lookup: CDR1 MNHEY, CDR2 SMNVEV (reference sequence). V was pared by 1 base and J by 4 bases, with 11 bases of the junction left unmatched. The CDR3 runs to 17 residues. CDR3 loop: CASSLYGGGRGSDTQYF. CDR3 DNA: TGTGCCAGCAGTTTATACGGAGGCGGGAGAGGGTCAGATACGCAGTATTTT.

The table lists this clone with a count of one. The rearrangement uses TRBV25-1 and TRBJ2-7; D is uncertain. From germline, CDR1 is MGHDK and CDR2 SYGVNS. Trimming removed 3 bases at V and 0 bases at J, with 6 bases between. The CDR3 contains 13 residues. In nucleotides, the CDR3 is TGTGCCAGCAGTGAGCGGAGCTCCTACGAGCAGTACTTC. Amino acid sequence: CASSERSSYEQYF.

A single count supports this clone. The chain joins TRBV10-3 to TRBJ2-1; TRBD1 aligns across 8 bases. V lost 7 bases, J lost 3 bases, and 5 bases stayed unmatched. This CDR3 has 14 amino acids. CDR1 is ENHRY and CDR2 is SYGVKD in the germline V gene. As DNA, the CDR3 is TGTGCCATCAAGGACAGGGAAATCTACAATGAGCAGTTCTTC. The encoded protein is CAIKDREIYNEQFF.

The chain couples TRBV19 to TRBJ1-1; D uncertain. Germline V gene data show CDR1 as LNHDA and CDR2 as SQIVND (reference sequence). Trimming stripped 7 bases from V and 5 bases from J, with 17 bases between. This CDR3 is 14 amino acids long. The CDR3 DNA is TGTGCCAGTAATGGCCGGCAGCGGTTGACTGAAGCTTTCTTT. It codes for CASNGRQRLTEAFF.

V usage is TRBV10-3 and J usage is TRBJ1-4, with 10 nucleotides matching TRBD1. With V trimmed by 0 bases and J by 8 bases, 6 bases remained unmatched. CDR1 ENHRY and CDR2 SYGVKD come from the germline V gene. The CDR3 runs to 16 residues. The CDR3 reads CAISESTTGGGEKLFF. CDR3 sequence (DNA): TGTGCCATCAGTGAGTCAACGACAGGGGGCGGAGAAAAACTGTTTTTT.

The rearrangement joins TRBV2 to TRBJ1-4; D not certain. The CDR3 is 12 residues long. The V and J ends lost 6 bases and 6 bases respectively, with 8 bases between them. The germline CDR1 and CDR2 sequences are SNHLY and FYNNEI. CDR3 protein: CASRYSYEKLFF. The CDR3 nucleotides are TGTGCCAGCAGGTACAGTTATGAAAAACTGTTTTTT. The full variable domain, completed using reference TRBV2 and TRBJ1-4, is EPEVTQTPSHQVTQMGQEVILRCVPISNHLYFYWYRQILGQKVEFLVSFYNNEISEKSEIFDDQFSVERPDGSNFTLKIRSTKLEDSAMYFCASRYSYEKLFFGSGTQLSVL.

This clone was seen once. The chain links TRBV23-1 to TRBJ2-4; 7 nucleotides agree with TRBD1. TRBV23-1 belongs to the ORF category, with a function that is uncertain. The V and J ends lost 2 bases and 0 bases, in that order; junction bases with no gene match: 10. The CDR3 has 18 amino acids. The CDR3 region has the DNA TGCGCCAGCAGTCAAGATTTCCCCAGGGGGATAGCCAAAAACATTCAGTACTTC. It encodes CASSQDFPRGIAKNIQYF.